These T cell receptor beta chains were read from a single sample in a study of beta chain features in type 1 diabetes. TCRdb keeps only in-frame clones here, not all; method: immunoSEQ multiplex PCR. The sample has under 800,000 clones, about 14% seen once. The sequenced sample was naive CD4+ T cells from blood. These receptors were collected from a young man in good health. Both conserved end residues are part of each CDR3. The D gene is left open where the match is weak. Some rows mark clone size as missing; the rest say once, few, many or name a class of expanded clone.

few NA TRBJ1-3 TRBV5-1 CASSLDRYSGNTIYF TGCGCCAGCAGCTTGGATCGCTACTCTGGAAACACCATATATTTT
NA NA TRBJ2-7 TRBV7-2 CASSLGGPSYEQYF TGTGCCAGCAGCTTAGGCGGGCCTTCCTACGAGCAGTACTTC
NA NA TRBJ2-3 TRBV5-6 CASSQYRRKSSTDTQYF TGTGCCAGCAGCCAATACAGAAGAAAAAGTAGCACAGATACGCAGTATTTT
NA TRBD2 TRBJ2-5 TRBV11-2 CASRKGLADETQYF TGTGCCAGCAGGAAGGGACTAGCGGATGAGACCCAGTACTTC
few TRBD1 TRBJ2-3 TRBV6-6 CASSFPRTGNTDTQYF TGTGCCAGCAGTTTCCCTCGGACAGGGAACACAGATACGCAGTATTTT
few NA TRBJ2-5 TRBV11-2 CASSLAREETQYF TGTGCCAGCAGCTTAGCCAGGGAAGAGACCCAGTACTTC
NA TRBD1 TRBJ1-6 TRBV7-9 CASSRTGPRSPLHF TGTGCCAGCAGCCGGACAGGCCCGCGTTCACCCCTCCACTTT
NA NA TRBJ2-7 TRBV28 CASIRGYEQYF TGTGCCAGCATCCGCGGGTACGAGCAGTACTTC
NA TRBD1 TRBJ2-7 TRBV18 CASSRNLQGNYEQYF TGTGCCAGCTCAAGGAACCTACAGGGGAACTACGAGCAGTACTTC
few TRBD2 TRBJ2-7 TRBV28 CASRGLAVDF TGTGCCAGCAGGGGACTAGCGGTGGACTTC
NA TRBD1 TRBJ1-2 TRBV18 CASSPIQTGGNYGYTF TGTGCCAGCTCACCGATTCAGACAGGGGGCAACTATGGCTACACCTTC
NA NA TRBJ2-7 TRBV11-2 CASSLKGIYEQYF TGTGCCAGCAGCTTAAAGGGGATCTACGAGCAGTACTTC
NA NA TRBJ2-7 TRBV6-6 CASERGYEQYF TGTGCCAGCGAAAGGGGTTACGAGCAGTACTTC
NA NA TRBJ2-7 TRBV29-1 CSAVGGPYEQYF TGCAGCGCCGTGGGGGGCCCCTACGAGCAGTACTTC
few TRBD2 TRBJ2-7 TRBV7-2 CASSLYSGTSYEQYF TGTGCCAGCAGCTTATATAGCGGGACCAGCTACGAGCAGTACTTC
few NA TRBJ2-7 TRBV18 CASSPDMDYEQYF TGTGCCAGCTCACCTGACATGGACTACGAGCAGTACTTC
NA NA TRBJ2-7 TRBV7-9 CASSFAGLAHEQYF TGTGCCAGCAGCTTCGCCGGGCTTGCCCACGAGCAGTACTTC
few TRBD1 TRBJ2-7 TRBV19 CASSLTGVRSYEQYF TGTGCCAGTAGCCTCACAGGGGTTCGATCCTACGAGCAGTACTTC
NA NA TRBJ1-3 TRBV15 CATSRDRLSGNTIYF TGTGCCACCAGCAGAGATCGACTCTCTGGAAACACCATATATTTT
few TRBD2 TRBJ2-1 TRBV9 CASSVEGDPAGGSNEQFF TGTGCCAGCAGCGTAGAAGGGGATCCTGCGGGAGGGTCCAATGAGCAGTTCTTC
few TRBD1 TRBJ2-7 TRBV7-9 CASSHRQGRGYEQYF TGTGCCAGCAGCCACCGACAGGGAAGAGGCTACGAGCAGTACTTC
few TRBD2 TRBJ2-1 TRBV2 CASKLAGGSYNEQFF TGTGCCAGCAAATTAGCGGGGGGATCCTACAATGAGCAGTTCTTC